The clone carrying this T cell receptor beta chain has more than one count but fewer than ten. The data stem from a study of T cells in Graves' hyperthyroidism and ophthalmopathy. On the study more broadly: Before any treatment, at initial diagnosis, peripheral blood was collected.

RNA transcripts yielded amplified TCR beta CDR3 regions. First-round RT-PCR targeting the TCR CDR3 was performed with the HTBI primer set. One entry per CDR3 protein, called by TCRdb with MiXCR from the multiplex PCR reads. The sample holds 200,000 to 250,000 distinct CDR3 sequences, roughly a sixth seen once. The CDR3 is 17 amino acids. The ends lost 2 bases at V and 0 bases at J; junction bases unmatched: 3. CDR1 is DFQATT and CDR2 is SNEGSKA in the germline V gene (reference sequence). Stable hyperthyroidism: no ophthalmopathy progression over 18 months of follow-up. Patients aged 18 to 65 had newly diagnosed hyperthyroidism of under 2 months' duration. Together with thyroid ultrasound, orbital computed tomography, serum thyroxine and TRAb, clinical symptoms were used for diagnoses.

Sample: blood. The chain uses TRBV20-1 and TRBJ2-1; 14 positions match TRBD2. The receptor was derived from a man aged 50-59 years with Graves' hyperthyroidism. CDR3 in amino acids: CSARTGTSGSSYNEQFF. In nucleotides, the CDR3 is TGCAGTGCTAGAACAGGGACTAGCGGGAGCTCCTACAATGAGCAGTTCTTC.